Shown below are 30 T cell receptor beta chains from a single sample sequenced in a study of cytomegalovirus exposure and HLA in healthy donors. The PCR ran on 60 Vbeta and 13 Jbeta primers. Sequenced by immunoSEQ multiplex PCR; TCRdb stores in-frame clones only, minus some. Altogether tens of thousands of clones are present, approximately 68% being singletons, with the ten largest covering under 25%. The source material was PBMCs. The receptors were gathered from a woman between 50 and 59 years old in good health and CMV-seropositive.

A few counts support this clone. This chain connects TRBV7-9 to TRBJ1-2; 8 positions match TRBD1. This CDR3 spans 12 amino acids. V lost 5 bases to trimming and J lost 14 bases; unmatched junction nucleotides: 10. Germline CDR1 reads SEHNR; CDR2 reads FQNEAQ (reference sequence). In nucleotides, the CDR3 is TGTGCCAGCAGCACAACGGGACAGGTCATGACCTTC. Its translation: CASSTTGQVMTF.

This chain links TRBV6-6 with TRBJ2-1, with D possibly being TRBD2 (5 bases). The germline V gene has CDR1 MNHNY and CDR2 SVGAGI (reference sequence). The V gene lost 6 bases and the J gene lost 2 bases, with 8 bases spanning the gap. This CDR3 spans 13 amino acids. The CDR3 here is CASRRDPYNEQFF. CDR3 DNA sequence: TGTGCCAGCAGGAGGGATCCCTACAATGAGCAGTTCTTC.

This sequence joins TRBV4-1 and TRBJ1-3; D uncertain. CDR3 length: 14 amino acids. V was clipped by 1 base and J by 0 bases, with 4 bases between them. The germline gives CDR1 MGHRA, CDR2 YSYEKL. The DNA for the CDR3 is TGCGCCAGCAGCCAAGGGAGCTCTGGAAACACCATATATTTT. The encoded protein is CASSQGSSGNTIYF.

This clone was recorded at least ten times. The gene calls are TRBV6-5 and TRBJ1-4, with 12 bases lining up with TRBD1. The CDR3 totals 16 residues. The junction had 7 bases not matched to a gene; V was cut back by 4 bases and J by 7 bases. The germline CDR1 and CDR2 sequences are MNHEY and SVGAGI. The CDR3, as DNA: TGTGCCAGCAGTTCGGGACAGGGGGCAGGTGGTGAAAAACTGTTTTTT. It encodes CASSSGQGAGGEKLFF.

The V gene is TRBV7-8, the J gene TRBJ1-2; 8 bases fit TRBD1. J lost 0 bases, V lost 5 bases, and 8 bases had no gene match. The germline V gene encodes CDR1 SGHVS and CDR2 FQNEAQ. The CDR3 length is 16 residues. CDR3 nucleotide sequence: TGTGCCAGCAGCCCGGGACAGGCGACCGCTAACTATGGCTACACCTTC. Its protein product is CASSPGQATANYGYTF.

The chain combines TRBV2 with TRBJ2-3; D is undetermined. V lost 3 bases to trimming and J lost 0 bases, with 19 bases between them. Germline CDR1 is SNHLY and CDR2 is FYNNEI. The length of the CDR3 is 18 residues. The CDR3 spells CASSEHPAGLKSTDTQYF. The CDR3 coding sequence is TGTGCCAGCAGTGAGCATCCGGCAGGCCTCAAAAGCACAGATACGCAGTATTTT.

V is TRBV7-9 and J is TRBJ2-7; TRBD1 matches at 10 bases. CDR1 is SEHNR, CDR2 FQNEAQ, per germline (reference sequence). The CDR3 loop spans 15 amino acids. Germline trimming cut 4 bases from V and 5 bases from J; bases unmatched to any gene: 8. CDR3 amino acids: CASSYGTGDIHEQYF. CDR3 in DNA: TGTGCCAGCAGCTACGGGACAGGGGACATCCACGAGCAGTACTTC.

The chain carries TRBV28 and TRBJ1-5; TRBD1 agrees at 7 bases. The CDR3 sequence is 15 residues long. The junction had 14 bases not matched to a gene; V was cut back by 8 bases and J by 7 bases. Germline assignment: CDR1 MDHEN and CDR2 SYDVKM. Here the CDR3 reads CASRLTGESRQPQHF. For the CDR3, the DNA is TGTGCCAGCCGTCTCACAGGGGAAAGCCGCCAGCCCCAGCATTTT. The full variable domain, rest sourced from reference TRBV28 and TRBJ1-5, is DVKVTQSSRYLVKRTGEKVFLECVQDMDHENMFWYRQDPGLGLRLIYFSYDVKMKEKGDIPEGYSVSREKKERFSLILESASTNQTSMYLCASRLTGESRQPQHFGDGTRLSIL.

In DNA form, the CDR3 reads TGTGCCAGCTCACCACAGTCCGGGGACACCGGGGAGCTGTTTTTT. Amino acids: CASSPQSGDTGELFF. The genes are TRBV18 and TRBJ2-2, with D tentatively TRBD2 (5 bases). CDR1 and CDR2 (germline): KGHSH, LQKENI. The germline V and J ends were trimmed by 1 base and 3 bases, with 9 bases remaining between them. The CDR3 is made up of 15 amino acids. Using reference TRBV18 and TRBJ2-2 for the parts outside the CDR3, the full variable domain is NAGVMQNPRHLVRRRGQEARLRCSPMKGHSHVYWYRQLPEEGLKFMVYLQKENIIDESGMPKERFSAEFPKEGPSILRIQQVVRGDSAAYFCASSPQSGDTGELFFGEGSRLTVL.

In its sample, this clone was seen a few times. CDR3 residues: CAWSGRAGEKLFF. Written as DNA, the CDR3 is TGTGCCTGGAGTGGCAGGGCCGGGGAAAAACTGTTTTTT. The rearrangement joins TRBV30 to TRBJ1-4; D perhaps matches TRBD1 (5 bases). Trimming stripped 1 base from V and 8 bases from J, with 11 bases between. The CDR3 sequence is 13 residues long. The germline V gene encodes CDR1 GTSNPN and CDR2 SVGIG (reference sequence).

A few counts support this clone. The rearrangement uses TRBV18 and TRBJ1-3; 8 bases align to TRBD1. This CDR3 is built from 17 residues. After removal of 3 bases from V and 0 bases from J, the junction contained 7 bases not matched to a gene. Germline CDR1 reads KGHSH; CDR2 reads LQKENI. The CDR3 spells CASSPNSGGDSGNTIYF. As DNA, the CDR3 is TGTGCCAGCTCACCGAACTCAGGGGGCGACTCTGGAAACACCATATATTTT. The variable domain in full, with the rest retrieved from reference TRBV18 and TRBJ1-3, is NAGVMQNPRHLVRRRGQEARLRCSPMKGHSHVYWYRQLPEEGLKFMVYLQKENIIDESGMPKERFSAEFPKEGPSILRIQQVVRGDSAAYFCASSPNSGGDSGNTIYFGEGSWLTVV.

V is TRBV5-4 and J is TRBJ2-3; 11 bases match TRBD2. Trimming removed 4 bases from V and 4 bases from J; junction bases left unmatched: 5. Germline V gene data show CDR1 as SGHNT and CDR2 as YYREEE (reference sequence). The CDR3 runs 15 residues. CDR3 protein: CASSQTSGVADTQYF. CDR3 coding DNA: TGTGCCAGCAGCCAGACTAGCGGGGTGGCAGATACGCAGTATTTT.

This chain uses TRBV7-2 with TRBJ1-2; 8 nucleotides line up with TRBD1. The CDR3 has 16 amino acids. Germline V gives CDR1 SGHTA, CDR2 FQGNSA. J was trimmed by 7 bases and V by 0 bases; bases with no gene match: 10. The CDR3 loop reads CASSLASGPTGGGYTF. The CDR3 DNA reads as TGTGCCAGCAGCTTAGCTTCTGGGCCTACAGGGGGTGGCTACACCTTC.

The chain links TRBV5-3 to TRBJ1-5; TRBD1 is a possible D gene (6 bases). TRBV5-3 is marked as an open reading frame, function uncertain. Trimming left V 5 bases short and J 6 bases short, with 15 bases between. The CDR3 totals 14 residues. CDR3 region: CARRAGHCPQPQHF. The CDR3 bases are TGTGCCAGAAGAGCGGGACATTGCCCTCAGCCCCAGCATTTT.

The genes are TRBV5-6 and TRBJ1-1, with D perhaps matching TRBD1 (5 bases). CDR1 and CDR2 from the germline V gene are SGHDT and YYEEEE. Deletions cut 0 bases from V and 0 bases from J, with 12 bases between. CDR3 length: 16 amino acids. CDR3 coding DNA: TGTGCCAGCAGCTTGGTCCAGGGCCGGATGAACACTGAAGCTTTCTTT. Amino acid sequence: CASSLVQGRMNTEAFF.

This sequence joins TRBV6-1 and TRBJ1-2, with 7 nucleotides matching TRBD1. This CDR3 spans 14 amino acids. Germline lookup yields CDR1 MNHNS and CDR2 SASEGT. V shed 7 bases, J shed 4 bases, and the junction held 9 bases outside the gene matches. The CDR3 nucleotides read TGTGCCAGCATTCACCAGGGGACAGTCTATGGCTACACCTTC. It translates to CASIHQGTVYGYTF.

The rearrangement links TRBV6-1 to TRBJ1-4; D uncertain. This CDR3 comprises 15 residues. Trimming took off 1 base at V and 1 base at J, with 7 bases between the two ends. The germline V gene encodes CDR1 MNHNS and CDR2 SASEGT. CDR3 region: CASSEGAGTNEKLFF. CDR3 sequence (DNA): TGTGCCAGCAGTGAAGGGGCGGGAACTAATGAAAAACTGTTTTTT.

The chain carries TRBV29-1 and TRBJ1-2; D is undetermined. Germline V lookup: CDR1 SQVTM, CDR2 ANQGSEA. The V and J ends lost 6 bases and 4 bases respectively, with 12 bases between them. This CDR3 has 12 amino acids. The CDR3 DNA reads as TGCAGCGTACTACACCAAATCTATGGCTACACCTTC. It is translated as CSVLHQIYGYTF.

CDR3: CASSSGVNSGNTIYF. The CDR3 DNA sequence: TGCGCCAGCAGCTCCGGGGTGAACTCTGGAAACACCATATATTTT. The chain links TRBV4-3 to TRBJ1-3, with D unresolved. The CDR3 loop spans 15 amino acids. V lost 5 bases and J lost 0, with 11 bases in between. CDR1 LGHNA and CDR2 YSLEER come from the germline V gene.

The chain links TRBV28 to TRBJ2-7; D is perhaps TRBD1 (6 bases). V was pared by 7 bases and J by 3 bases, with 19 bases between. Germline assignment: CDR1 MDHEN and CDR2 SYDVKM. The CDR3 has 15 residues. The CDR3 sequence is CASNQNVQGSYEQYF. The DNA of the CDR3 is TGTGCCAGCAATCAGAACGTTCAGGGGAGCTACGAGCAGTACTTC.

This sequence joins TRBV19 and TRBJ1-1; D is uncertain. The ends were cut back, 1 base at V and 1 base at J, with 13 bases in the middle. The germline V gene encodes CDR1 LNHDA and CDR2 SQIVND (reference sequence). The CDR3 is made up of 16 amino acids. DNA of the CDR3: TGTGCCAGTAGTATAGTCAGCGGCGGGTGGAACACTGAAGCTTTCTTT. Translation: CASSIVSGGWNTEAFF.

The V gene is TRBV28, the J gene TRBJ1-2; TRBD1 might be the D (6 bases). CDR1 MDHEN and CDR2 SYDVKM come from the germline V gene. V shed 5 bases and J shed 4 bases, with 11 bases lying between them. The CDR3 sequence is 13 residues long. Here the CDR3 DNA reads TGTGCCAGCAGTCCCCGACAGGTCTATGGCTACACCTTC. It encodes CASSPRQVYGYTF.

The CDR3 region is CASSLAQGRNTEAFF. The CDR3 nucleotides are TGTGCCAGCAGCTTAGCACAGGGGAGGAACACTGAAGCTTTCTTT. This chain joins TRBV11-2 and TRBJ1-1; 7 nucleotides align to TRBD1. This CDR3 is built from 15 residues. Germline V lookup: CDR1 SGHAT, CDR2 FQNNGV. The V gene end was trimmed by 1 base and the J gene end by 1 base; junction bases not matched to a gene: 3.

This clone was observed a handful of times. The chain couples TRBV19 to TRBJ2-4, with 9 bases fitting TRBD1. Trimming cost V 8 bases and J 1 base; bases outside gene matches: 0. CDR1 and CDR2 from the germline V gene are LNHDA and SQIVND (reference sequence). The CDR3 covers 13 residues. CDR3 nucleotides: TGTGCCAGTGGGACAGGGGCCAAAAACATTCAGTACTTC. Translated, it gives CASGTGAKNIQYF.

The chain employs TRBV5-6 and TRBJ2-7, with D possibly matching TRBD2 (6 bases). Germline V gene sequence: CDR1 SGHDT, CDR2 YYEEEE. This CDR3 comprises 18 residues. Trimming pared 0 bases from V and 3 bases from J, leaving 22 bases between. The CDR3 nucleotides are TGTGCCAGCAGCTTGGCCGGACTCGGGGGTGGAGGGAACTACGAGCAGTACTTC. Its translation is CASSLAGLGGGGNYEQYF.

This chain uses TRBV28 with TRBJ2-7, with 12 bases that match TRBD1. CDR3 length equals 15 residues. The V gene's germline CDR1 is MDHEN and CDR2 SYDVKM. J was trimmed by 6 bases and V by 4 bases; bases with no gene match: 7. The CDR3 protein is CASSSRDRGHIEQYF. CDR3 bases: TGTGCCAGCAGTTCGCGGGACAGGGGGCACATCGAGCAGTACTTC.

This clone was counted a few times. The V gene is TRBV2, the J gene TRBJ1-4, with D hard to call. CDR1 is SNHLY, CDR2 FYNNEI, per germline. The CDR3 has 11 residues. V was pared by 8 bases and J by 8 bases, with 9 bases between. Here the CDR3 reads CASSQWEKLFF. CDR3 nucleotide sequence: TGTGCCAGCTCTCAGTGGGAAAAACTGTTTTTT.

The chain recombines TRBV12-2 with TRBJ1-1; TRBD1, the D gene given by the table, was not confirmed from the DNA. TRBV12-2 is a known pseudogene. The CDR3 contains 15 residues. CDR3 bases: TGTGCAAGTCGCTTAAAGGACACTCTAAACACTGAAGCTTTCTTT. The encoded protein is CASRLKDTLNTEAFF.

The chain carries TRBV21-1 and TRBJ1-6; the table's D call TRBD1 went unverified against the DNA. TRBV21-1 is annotated as a pseudogene. The CDR3 spans 15 residues. In nucleotides, the CDR3 is TGTGCCAGCAGCATCGACAGGGGAAGGGATTCACCCCTCCACTTT. Translated: CASSIDRGRDSPLHF.

This sequence joins TRBV6-5 and TRBJ1-1, with 7 bases fitting TRBD1. The CDR3 is 15 residues long. Germline CDR1 MNHEY, CDR2 SVGAGI. The junction had 6 bases not matched to a gene; V was cut back by 0 bases and J by 5 bases. As DNA, the CDR3 is TGTGCCAGCAGTTACTCAGGAGGGGGCGGAACTGAAGCTTTCTTT. Translating gives CASSYSGGGGTEAFF.